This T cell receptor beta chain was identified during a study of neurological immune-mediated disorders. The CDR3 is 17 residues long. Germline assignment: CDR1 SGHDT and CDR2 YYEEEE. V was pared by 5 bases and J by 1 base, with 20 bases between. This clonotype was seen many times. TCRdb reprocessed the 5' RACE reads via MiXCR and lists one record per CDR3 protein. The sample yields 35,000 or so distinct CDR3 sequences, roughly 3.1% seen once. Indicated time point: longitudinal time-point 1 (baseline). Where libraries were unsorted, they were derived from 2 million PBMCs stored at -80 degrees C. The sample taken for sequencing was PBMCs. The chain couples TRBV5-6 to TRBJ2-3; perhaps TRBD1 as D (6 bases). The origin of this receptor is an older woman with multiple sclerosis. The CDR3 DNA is TGTGCCAGCAGTCGAGAGGGAAGGGGGTTCGGCACAGATACGCAGTATTTT. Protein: CASSREGRGFGTDTQYF.